This T cell receptor (beta chain) was profiled in a study of T cells in Graves' hyperthyroidism and ophthalmopathy. Losses at the gene ends were 7 bases for V and 4 bases for J; bases not matched to a gene: 3. Germline V CDR1 and CDR2: MNHEY, SVGEGT. CDR3 size: 13 residues. TCR beta CDR3 region amplification was performed from RNA transcripts. HTBI primers were used for first-round RT-PCR of the TCR CDR3. A single record per CDR3 protein comes from TCRdb applying MiXCR to the multiplex PCR reads. Here the sample spans some 770,000 distinct CDR3 sequences, 16% being singletons. This chain links TRBV6-2 or TRBV6-3 with TRBJ2-7, with 11 bases fitting TRBD1. Specimen: blood. The TCR originated in a man aged 18 to 29 with Graves' hyperthyroidism. CDR3 coding DNA: TGTGCCAGCAAGGGACAGGGGGATTACGAGCAGTACTTC. Amino acids: CASKGQGDYEQYF.